The TCR beta chain described here comes from a study of OX40 agonist ivuxolimab in advanced cancers. Some clones are missing from TCRdb's copy, which holds only in-frame ones; the method was immunoSEQ multiplex PCR. Of tens of thousands of clones in the sample, 88% were seen once. The source of this sequence is an adult with an advanced solid tumor such as melanoma, head and neck, liver or kidney cancer. The source was CD4+ or CD8+ T cells sorted from blood, collected in a trial of the OX40 agonist ivuxolimab.

Here the CDR3 DNA reads TGTGCCAGCAGCTGGAGCACAGATACGCAGTATTTT. Translated: CASSWSTDTQYF. The chain carries TRBV7-9 and TRBJ2-3, with D unresolved. This CDR3 is 12 amino acids long. CDR1 and CDR2 (germline): SEHNR, FQNEAQ (reference sequence). Trimming took off 4 bases at V and 0 bases at J, with 2 bases between the two ends. Together with reference TRBV7-9 and TRBJ2-3, the CDR3 gives the full variable domain: DTGVSQNPRHKITKRGQNVTFRCDPISEHNRLYWYRQTLGQGPEFLTYFQNEAQLEKSRLLSDRFSAERPKGSFSTLEIQRTEQGDSAMYLCASSWSTDTQYFGPGTRLTVL.